This is a list of T cell receptor beta chains from one sample in a study of CD8 T cells in Susac syndrome. One entry per CDR3 protein, called by TCRdb with MiXCR from the immunoSEQ multiplex PCR reads. The sample includes a few hundred thousand distinct CDR3 sequences, 95% of them seen just once. The sequenced material came from CD4+ T cells from PBMCs. These receptors were collected from a human donor with multiple sclerosis. Both conserved end residues are part of each CDR3. D genes are given only for firm matches.

v_gene: TRBV27; d_gene: TRBD2; CDR3aa: CASRLAGVLPDTQYF
v_gene: TRBV7-7; d_gene: .; CDR3aa: CASSFRWGQPQHF
v_gene: TRBV5-1; d_gene: .; CDR3aa: CASSLMERYEQYF
v_gene: TRBV27; d_gene: .; CDR3aa: CASSLLGQINTEAFF
v_gene: TRBV27; d_gene: .; CDR3aa: CASSTGVIAFF
v_gene: TRBV6-5; d_gene: .; CDR3aa: CASTHMVPFYGYTF
v_gene: TRBV20-1; d_gene: TRBD2; CDR3aa: CSAPGLAGVNEQFF
v_gene: TRBV6-1; d_gene: TRBD1; CDR3aa: CASSQPVQGMNTEAFF
v_gene: TRBV6-5; d_gene: TRBD2; CDR3aa: CATSREGRYEQYF
v_gene: TRBV7-6; d_gene: .; CDR3aa: CASSSRFSSNEQFF
v_gene: TRBV28; d_gene: TRBD1; CDR3aa: CASSLLQGTGGYTF
v_gene: TRBV29-1; d_gene: TRBD2; CDR3aa: CSVATMGLDTDTQYF
v_gene: TRBV7-3; d_gene: .; CDR3aa: CASSSGGTQETQYF
v_gene: TRBV13; d_gene: .; CDR3aa: CASSLGGRDSEQFF
v_gene: TRBV7-2; d_gene: .; CDR3aa: CASSRDPNYEQYF
v_gene: TRBV7-9; d_gene: .; CDR3aa: CASRWGQTYEQYF
v_gene: TRBV29-1; d_gene: TRBD2; CDR3aa: CSVDSGEYSYEQYF